The 23 T cell receptor beta chains given below trace back to one sample, sequenced in a study of tissue T cells after allogeneic stem cell transplantation. Some clones are missing from TCRdb's copy, which holds only in-frame ones; the method was immunoSEQ multiplex PCR. Of under 30,000 clones detected, around four fifths appear once; the ten largest clones hold about 8.3%. The source material was tissue from the ileum, sampled at autopsy. The receptors derive from an older female donor with lung cancer.

V is TRBV19 and J is TRBJ2-5, with D perhaps being TRBD1 or TRBD2 (5 bases each). CDR3 size: 15 residues. Germline V lookup: CDR1 LNHDA, CDR2 SQIVND (reference sequence). The V and J ends lost 7 bases and 5 bases respectively, with 20 bases between them. CDR3 sequence: CASTSGTSLRETQYF. CDR3 bases: TGTGCCAGTACCTCCGGGACCTCCCTGAGGGAGACCCAGTACTTC. The full variable domain, its missing parts supplied by reference TRBV19 and TRBJ2-5, is DGGITQSPKYLFRKEGQNVTLSCEQNLNHDAMYWYRQDPGQGLRLIYYSQIVNDFQKGDIAEGYSVSREKKESFPLTVTSAQKNPTAFYLCASTSGTSLRETQYFGPGTRLLVL.

V is TRBV12-3 or TRBV12-4 and J is TRBJ1-2; a weak D match, TRBD1 (5 bases). CDR3 size: 11 residues. The V end was cut by 3 bases, the J end by 7 bases, with 6 bases between. CDR3 sequence: CASSFGAGYTF. The CDR3 DNA reads as TGTGCCAGCAGTTTTGGGGCTGGCTACACCTTC.

The V call is TRBV6-5, the J call TRBJ1-3, with D unresolved. Germline-derived CDR1 and CDR2 are MNHEY and SVGAGI. With 2 bases removed from V and 6 bases from J, the gap between germline ends came to 8 bases. The length of the CDR3 is 13 residues. In DNA form, the CDR3 reads TGTGCCAGCAGTTACCGGGCGCAAAACACCATATATTTT. Its protein is CASSYRAQNTIYF.

The rearrangement uses TRBV12-5 and TRBJ2-5; D tentatively fits TRBD1 or TRBD2 (5 bases each). The CDR3 loop spans 16 amino acids. Germline CDR1 reads LGHNT; CDR2 reads FRNRAP. V was pared by 3 bases and J by 2 bases, with 16 bases between. DNA for the CDR3: TGTGCTAGTGGTTTCGTACCCGGGACCTATCAAGAGACCCAGTACTTC. Translation gives CASGFVPGTYQETQYF. Drawing the rest from reference TRBV12-5 and TRBJ2-5, the complete variable domain is DARVTQTPRHKVTEMGQEVTMRCQPILGHNTVFWYRQTMMQGLELLAYFRNRAPLDDSGMPKDRFSAEMPDATLATLKIQPSEPRDSAVYFCASGFVPGTYQETQYFGPGTRLLVL.

This chain connects TRBV18 to TRBJ1-2; D ambiguous. Germline lookup yields CDR1 KGHSH and CDR2 LQKENI. The ends were cut back, 0 bases at V and 7 bases at J, with 15 bases in the middle. The CDR3 is 15 amino acids. The DNA for the CDR3 is TGTGCCAGCTCACCACCGGCCTTAGCTATTCGTGGCTACACCTTC. The encoded protein is CASSPPALAIRGYTF.

V and J are TRBV3-1 (or the pseudogene TRBV3-2) and TRBJ1-3; unclear D gene. This CDR3 has 13 residues. CDR1 and CDR2 (germline): LGHDT, YNNKEL (reference sequence). V was pared by 1 base and J by 0 bases, with 1 base between. CDR3 residues: CASSQGSGNTIYF. DNA of the CDR3: TGTGCCAGCAGCCAAGGCTCTGGAAACACCATATATTTT.

The V call is TRBV7-9, the J call TRBJ2-5, with no clear D. This CDR3 is 13 amino acids long. Looked up from germline, CDR1 is SEHNR and CDR2 is FQNEAQ (reference sequence). V dropped 1 base and J dropped 5 bases, with 8 bases sitting between them. CDR3 loop: CASSLGFVETQYF. The CDR3, as DNA: TGTGCCAGCAGCTTAGGGTTCGTGGAGACCCAGTACTTC.

A note on this clone: An end of the junction does not agree with germline; a read error may underlie this. The identical CDR3 is also encoded by other nucleotide sequences in the sample. V is TRBV11-3 and J is TRBJ2-3; D not resolved. Germline CDR1 SGHNT, CDR2 YENEEA. The CDR3 sequence is 16 residues long. CDR3 bases: TGTGCCAGCAGCTTAGGCGGTTTTAAGGGCACAGATACACAGTATTTT. This codes for CASSLGGFKGTDTQYF.

The chain has TRBV7-3 and TRBJ2-5; no clear D. CDR3 size: 13 residues. The V gene's germline CDR1 is SGHTA and CDR2 FQGTGA. The ends were cut back, 5 bases at V and 5 bases at J, with 12 bases in the middle. The CDR3 DNA follows: TGTGCCAGCAGCCCCACGAGTTTGGAGACCCAGTACTTC. This gives the protein CASSPTSLETQYF.

The gene calls are TRBV7-9 and TRBJ2-5, with 8 bases aligning to TRBD1. The CDR3 is 16 residues long. With V trimmed by 1 base and J by 7 bases, 11 bases remained unmatched. The germline V gene encodes CDR1 SEHNR and CDR2 FQNEAQ (reference sequence). For the CDR3, the DNA is TGTGCCAGCAGCTTAGATGGTGCAGGGGGCGTCCGGACCCAGTACTTC. Its translation: CASSLDGAGGVRTQYF.

This chain joins TRBV12-3 or TRBV12-4 and TRBJ2-3; no definite D call. CDR3 length: 12 amino acids. The V gene lost 5 bases and the J gene lost 2 bases, with 5 bases spanning the gap. The CDR3: CASSGNTDTQYF. CDR3 bases: TGTGCCAGCAGTGGGAACACAGATACGCAGTATTTT.

V gene TRBV6-5 combines with J gene TRBJ1-1, with TRBD1 as a possible D gene (5 bases). The CDR3 is made up of 15 amino acids. The germline CDR1 and CDR2 sequences are MNHEY and SVGAGI. Trimming removed 4 bases from V and 5 bases from J, with 17 bases in between. CDR3 protein: CASSSSGTRWTEAFF. CDR3 coding DNA: TGTGCCAGCAGTTCATCCGGGACTAGATGGACTGAAGCTTTCTTT.

The gene calls are TRBV7-2 and TRBJ2-5; the D is unclear. The CDR3 is 16 amino acids. The V and J ends lost 4 bases and 5 bases respectively, with 20 bases between them. CDR1 and CDR2 (germline): SGHTA, FQGNSA. CDR3 protein: CASSSDVGNVWETQYF. The DNA of the CDR3 is TGTGCCAGCAGCTCGGACGTGGGCAACGTTTGGGAGACCCAGTACTTC.

The J gene is TRBJ1-6, the V gene TRBV12-3 or TRBV12-4; D may be TRBD1 (5 bases). V lost 5 bases and J 14 bases, leaving 16 bases between the germline ends. CDR3 length: 13 amino acids. The CDR3 DNA follows: TGTGCCAGCAGTGCCGGAGAGGGACGCGCCCTCCACTTT. Residues: CASSAGEGRALHF.

The rearrangement links TRBV30 to TRBJ2-7; D uncertain. V lost 2 bases, J lost 4 bases, and 15 bases lay in between. The length of the CDR3 is 14 residues. The germline V gene encodes CDR1 GTSNPN and CDR2 SVGIG (reference sequence). Written as DNA, the CDR3 is TGTGCCTGGAGTCTCGAGACGAGCTCATACGAGCAGTACTTC. It specifies CAWSLETSSYEQYF. Filled out from reference TRBV30 and TRBJ2-7, the complete variable domain reads SQTIHQWPATLVQPVGSPLSLECTVEGTSNPNLYWYRQAAGRGLQLLFYSVGIGQISSEVPQNLSASRPQDRQFILSSKKLLLSDSGFYLCAWSLETSSYEQYFGPGTRLTVT.

CDR3 amino acids: CASSGSRGPRWGAAQYF. Here the CDR3 DNA reads TGTGCCAGCAGCGGAAGCCGGGGACCCAGGTGGGGAGCGGCGCAGTATTTT. The chain has TRBV9 and TRBJ2-3; perhaps D is TRBD1 or TRBD2 (5 bases each). V was pared by 3 bases and J by 10 bases, with 27 bases between. Per germline, CDR1 SGDLS and CDR2 YYNGEE. CDR3 length equals 17 residues.

DNA of the CDR3: TGTGCCAGTAGTATAGTCTCTCTAACAGATACGCAGTATTTT. The encoded protein is CASSIVSLTDTQYF. The V call is TRBV19, the J call TRBJ2-3; D gene ambiguous. V was pared by 1 base and J by 3 bases, with 8 bases between. The CDR3 has 14 amino acids. CDR1 and CDR2 (germline): LNHDA, SQIVND (reference sequence).

The V gene is TRBV12-3 or TRBV12-4, the J gene TRBJ1-1; no firm D call. This CDR3 has 12 amino acids. V lost 2 bases and J lost 7, with 8 bases in between. For the CDR3, the DNA is TGTGCCAGCAGTTTAATGGGCCATGAAGCTTTCTTT. This encodes CASSLMGHEAFF.

V gene TRBV7-3 combines with J gene TRBJ1-6; D ambiguous. Trimming stripped 2 bases from V and 5 bases from J, with 10 bases between. The germline V gene has CDR1 SGHTA and CDR2 FQGTGA. The length of the CDR3 is 15 residues. Here the CDR3 reads CASSLYGPDNSPLHF. Written as DNA, the CDR3 is TGTGCCAGCAGCTTATATGGGCCGGATAATTCACCCCTCCACTTT. The variable domain in full, completed from reference TRBV7-3 and TRBJ1-6, reads GAGVSQTPSNKVTEKGKYVELRCDPISGHTALYWYRQSLGQGPEFLIYFQGTGAADDSGLPNDRFFAVRPEGSVSTLKIQRTERGDSAVYLCASSLYGPDNSPLHFGNGTRLTVT.

V is TRBV7-2 and J is TRBJ2-1; D unresolved. This CDR3 contains 13 residues. Germline V gene lookup returns CDR1 SGHTA and CDR2 FQGNSA. V gave up 5 bases and J gave up 12 bases, with 17 bases separating them. The CDR3 DNA reads TGTGCCAGCAGCCAACGGACCGAACTGTGGCAGTTCTTC. Its translation is CASSQRTELWQFF. The full variable domain, completed using reference TRBV7-2 and TRBJ2-1, is GAGVSQSPSNKVTEKGKDVELRCDPISGHTALYWYRQSLGQGLEFLIYFQGNSAPDKSGLPSDRFSAERTGGSVSTLTIQRTQQEDSAVYLCASSQRTELWQFFGPGTRLTVL.

V is TRBV11-3 and J is TRBJ2-5, with unresolved D. Per the germline V gene, CDR1 is SGHNT and CDR2 is YENEEA. V gave up 0 bases and J gave up 5 bases, with 7 bases separating them. The CDR3 length is 13 residues. DNA for the CDR3: TGTGCCAGCAGCTTAGAGGCGTTCGAGACCCAGTACTTC. It yields the protein CASSLEAFETQYF.

The chain joins TRBV11-2 to TRBJ1-1; no clear D. The CDR3 extends over 12 amino acids. The V and J ends lost 8 bases and 8 bases respectively, with 15 bases between them. From germline, CDR1 is SGHAT and CDR2 FQNNGV. In nucleotides, the CDR3 is TGTGCCAGCGGGAAACTGGGGTTAGAAGCTTTCTTT. This encodes CASGKLGLEAFF.

This clone has just a few counts. The rearrangement links TRBV6-5 to TRBJ1-4; D is ambiguous. This CDR3 contains 14 residues. V was clipped by 3 bases and J by 12 bases, with 17 bases between them. In germline, CDR1 is MNHEY, CDR2 SVGAGI. The CDR3 region is CASSYSGSRVELFF. In nucleotides, the CDR3 is TGTGCCAGCAGTTATTCGGGGTCGAGGGTCGAACTGTTTTTT.